Listed below are T cell receptor beta chains from one sample, sequenced in a study of shared clonotypes between healthy human individuals. Profiled with immunoSEQ multiplex PCR; TCRdb holds only in-frame clones, not every one. The sample contains about 800,000 clones, roughly 96% of which appear only once. Sequencing input: naive CD8+ T cells sorted from blood. The receptors stem from a man aged 30 to 39 in good health. Both conserved end residues are part of each CDR3. Fields, in order: V gene, CDR3 protein.

V gene: TRBV19; CDR3 protein: CASSYFLAGLDTQYF
V gene: TRBV28; CDR3 protein: CASSLRGQGYNQPQHF
V gene: TRBV25-1; CDR3 protein: CASSEWGTINEQFF
V gene: TRBV7-9; CDR3 protein: CASSGAGKAGIAGELFF
V gene: TRBV2; CDR3 protein: CASRQVIQETQYF
V gene: TRBV5-1; CDR3 protein: CASTSWGQGGNTEAFF
V gene: TRBV4-1; CDR3 protein: CASSPDRALYQPQHF
V gene: TRBV7-9; CDR3 protein: CASSALDGKNIQYF
V gene: TRBV27; CDR3 protein: CASSPLTGSNQPQHF
V gene: TRBV5-1; CDR3 protein: CASSFRGVNEKLFF
V gene: TRBV7-9; CDR3 protein: CASSLGRGINEQYF
V gene: TRBV5-1; CDR3 protein: CASSFGGTGNYEQYF
V gene: TRBV15; CDR3 protein: CATSRGGDGQPQHF
V gene: TRBV29-1; CDR3 protein: CSVEWDLQETQYF
V gene: TRBV11-2; CDR3 protein: CASWDGSSYNEQFF
V gene: TRBV18; CDR3 protein: CASSTSGEGGYEQYF
V gene: TRBV7-9; CDR3 protein: CASSLGQGRIGQHF
V gene: TRBV29-1; CDR3 protein: CSVELAGGNTDTQYF
V gene: TRBV5-4; CDR3 protein: CASSQRGQGSSYGYTF
V gene: TRBV7-2; CDR3 protein: CASSLLMGLGEKLFF
V gene: TRBV4-2; CDR3 protein: CASSLSSGSTDTQYF
V gene: TRBV6-5; CDR3 protein: CASSYSNRLVAYGYTF
V gene: TRBV9; CDR3 protein: CASSVGPRDYEQYF
V gene: TRBV9; CDR3 protein: CASSGTGSPTETQYF
V gene: TRBV6-5; CDR3 protein: CASSSQGAYYGYTF
V gene: TRBV29-1; CDR3 protein: CSVTGPYGYTF
V gene: TRBV7-9; CDR3 protein: CASSLSGYEQYF
V gene: TRBV7-9; CDR3 protein: CASSAGQGSNTEAFF
V gene: TRBV7-8; CDR3 protein: CASSQYRGNTEAFF